This T cell receptor beta chain was documented in a study of T-cell memory formation after mild COVID-19. TCRdb reanalysed the 5' RACE reads using MiXCR and keeps one entry per CDR3 protein. Of some 210,000 distinct CDR3 sequences listed, 8% to 11% are singletons. Regarding the study as a whole: Contracting CD4+ clones were located mainly in CM and EM, and CD8+ clones in EMRA. Memory from before infection featured some responding clones, which suggests cross-reactive memory joined. Clones that contracted from day 15 to 85 had balanced CD4/CD8; later expanders were CD4+ biased.

The CDR3 is made up of 15 amino acids. V lost 3 bases and J 6 bases, leaving 16 bases between the germline ends. Germline V gene data show CDR1 as SGHDT and CDR2 as YYEEEE. Details on this clonotype: Its cognate antigen is unknown.

Source material: PBMCs or a T cell subset sorted from them (not recorded which). The source of this sequence is a man aged 18-30 years who had mild COVID-19 (a few samples of this study predate the infection). Cell type and time point are not known. The rearrangement links TRBV5-6 to TRBJ2-1; no definite D call. The CDR3 DNA reads TGTGCCAGCAGCTCCTCCGTGACTTATCCCAATGAGCAGTTCTTC. Encoded protein: CASSSSVTYPNEQFF.